The following is a TCR beta chain sequence with its context. Its cognate antigen is unknown. This entry comes from a study of CD8+CD57+ T cells in acquired aplastic anemia. Study in general: The DNA of sorted CD4+ and CD8+ cells averaged about 3 ug. Whole-study findings and limits: CD8+ Simpson's diversity in patients was not significantly different from that in controls.

Trimming took off 5 bases at V and 7 bases at J, with 20 bases between the two ends. Germline-derived CDR1 and CDR2 are SGHAT and FQNNGV. The CDR3 is 16 amino acids. The study profiled TCR beta VDJ and CDR3 using genomic DNA as template. TCRdb fed the reads into MiXCR, producing one record per CDR3 protein. The table lists 130,000 or so distinct CDR3 sequences, 40% of them singletons, with over 2% in the top ten. Previously, flow cytometry had revealed CD8+CD57+ cell expansion in the patients chosen for sequencing. Sequenced input: sorted CD4+, CD8+, or CD8+CD57+ T cells (not recorded which) from PBMCs. The J gene is TRBJ1-4, the V gene TRBV11-2; TRBD1 might be the D (5 bases). This TCR was recovered from a human donor with aplastic anemia. The DNA of the CDR3 is TGTGCCAGCAGCCCGCGGGTGGTTGCGGGGGGTGAAAAACTGTTTTTT. Translating it yields CASSPRVVAGGEKLFF.